Listed here is a single T cell receptor (beta chain). This sample stems from a study of blood T cells in healthy people across ages. CDR3 length equals 12 residues. Trimming took off 2 bases at V and 5 bases at J, with 6 bases between the two ends. The second PCR ran about 6 to 12 cycles with a sample-barcoded 5' primer and J-beta primers. A template-switch adaptor containing 12 random nucleotides labeled each cDNA molecule. MiXCR, run by TCRdb on the 5' RACE reads, gives a single entry per CDR3 protein. The data hold over a million distinct CDR3 sequences, with approximately 60% observed a single time.

This TCR was sampled from a man aged 18 to 30 in good health. The genes are TRBV12-3 or TRBV12-4 and TRBJ1-2; D is ambiguous. What was sequenced was blood. The CDR3 here is CASSLTEYGYTF. CDR3 sequence (DNA): TGTGCCAGCAGTTTAACAGAATATGGCTACACCTTC.